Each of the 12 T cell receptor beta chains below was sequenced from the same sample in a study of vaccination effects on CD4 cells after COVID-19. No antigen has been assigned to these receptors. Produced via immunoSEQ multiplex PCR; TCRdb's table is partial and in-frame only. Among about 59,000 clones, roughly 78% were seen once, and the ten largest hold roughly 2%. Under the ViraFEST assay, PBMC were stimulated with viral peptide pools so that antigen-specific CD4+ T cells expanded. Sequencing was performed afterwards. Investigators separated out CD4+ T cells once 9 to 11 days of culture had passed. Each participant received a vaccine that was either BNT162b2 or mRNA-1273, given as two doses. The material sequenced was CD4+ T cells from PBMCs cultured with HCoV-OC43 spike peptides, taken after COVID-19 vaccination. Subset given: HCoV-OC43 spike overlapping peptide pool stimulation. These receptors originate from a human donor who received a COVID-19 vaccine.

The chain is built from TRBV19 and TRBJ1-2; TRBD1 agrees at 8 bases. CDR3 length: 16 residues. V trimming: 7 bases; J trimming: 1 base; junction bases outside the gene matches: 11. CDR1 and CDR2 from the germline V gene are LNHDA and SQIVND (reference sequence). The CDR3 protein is CASNRLGDRNNYGYTF. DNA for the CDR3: TGTGCCAGTAACCGGCTCGGGGACAGGAATAACTATGGCTACACCTTC. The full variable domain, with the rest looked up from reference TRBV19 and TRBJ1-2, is DGGITQSPKYLFRKEGQNVTLSCEQNLNHDAMYWYRQDPGQGLRLIYYSQIVNDFQKGDIAEGYSVSREKKESFPLTVTSAQKNPTAFYLCASNRLGDRNNYGYTFGSGTRLTVV.

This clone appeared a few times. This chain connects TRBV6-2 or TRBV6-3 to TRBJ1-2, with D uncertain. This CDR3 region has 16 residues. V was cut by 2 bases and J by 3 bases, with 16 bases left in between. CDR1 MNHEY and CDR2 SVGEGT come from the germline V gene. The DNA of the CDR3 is TGTGCCAGCAGTTACCGCCAGGACGTCCCCGACTATGGCTACACCTTC. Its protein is CASSYRQDVPDYGYTF.

The CDR3 DNA reads as TGTGCCAGCAGTTTAACGGGACAGGGAATCCAAGAGACCCAGTACTTC. The encoded protein is CASSLTGQGIQETQYF. The J gene is TRBJ2-5, the V gene TRBV28, with TRBD1 identical over 9 bases. CDR3 length: 16 amino acids. Trimming removed 2 bases from V and 1 base from J; junction bases left unmatched: 5. Per the germline V gene, CDR1 is MDHEN and CDR2 is SYDVKM. Complete variable domain (other parts from reference TRBV28 and TRBJ2-5): DVKVTQSSRYLVKRTGEKVFLECVQDMDHENMFWYRQDPGLGLRLIYFSYDVKMKEKGDIPEGYSVSREKKERFSLILESASTNQTSMYLCASSLTGQGIQETQYFGPGTRLLVL.

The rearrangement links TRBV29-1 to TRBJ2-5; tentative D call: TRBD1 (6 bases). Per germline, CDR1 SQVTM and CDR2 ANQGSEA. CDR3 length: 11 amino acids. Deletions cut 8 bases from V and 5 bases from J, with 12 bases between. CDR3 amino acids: CSSNQGETQYF. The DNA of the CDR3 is TGCAGCTCGAATCAGGGGGAGACCCAGTACTTC.

DNA for the CDR3: TGTGCCAGCAGCTTCTCGGGACAGCAGTACGTC. Its protein product is CASSFSGQQYV. The genes are TRBV5-5 and TRBJ2-7, with D perhaps given as TRBD1 or TRBD2 (5 bases each). The V gene lost 2 bases and the J gene lost 8 bases, with 8 bases spanning the gap. The V gene's germline CDR1 is SGHKS and CDR2 YYEKEE (reference sequence). The CDR3 is 11 residues long.

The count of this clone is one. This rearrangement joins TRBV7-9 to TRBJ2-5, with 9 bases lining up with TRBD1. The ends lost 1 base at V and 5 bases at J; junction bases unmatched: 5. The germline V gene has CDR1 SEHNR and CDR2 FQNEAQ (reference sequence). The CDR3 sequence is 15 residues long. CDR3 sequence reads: CASSLGSQGAETQYF. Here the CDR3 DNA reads TGTGCCAGCAGCTTAGGTTCACAGGGGGCTGAGACCCAGTACTTC.

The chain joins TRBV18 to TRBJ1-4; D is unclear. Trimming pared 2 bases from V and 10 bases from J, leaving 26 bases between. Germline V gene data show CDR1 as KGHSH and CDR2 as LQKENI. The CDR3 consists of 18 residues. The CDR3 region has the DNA TGTGCCAGCTCACCAATTAATAAAGTCTTGTCCGAATCGGGAAAACTGTTTTTT. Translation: CASSPINKVLSESGKLFF.

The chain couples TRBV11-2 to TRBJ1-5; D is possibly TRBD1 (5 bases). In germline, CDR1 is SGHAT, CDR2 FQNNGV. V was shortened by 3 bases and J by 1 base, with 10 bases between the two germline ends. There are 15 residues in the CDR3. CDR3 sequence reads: CASSFAAGSNQPQHF. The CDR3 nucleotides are TGTGCCAGCAGCTTTGCGGCAGGGAGCAATCAGCCCCAGCATTTT.

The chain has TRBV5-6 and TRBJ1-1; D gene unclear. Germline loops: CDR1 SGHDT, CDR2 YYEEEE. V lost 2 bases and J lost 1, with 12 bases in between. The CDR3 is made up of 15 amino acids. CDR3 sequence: CASSFISLGNTEAFF. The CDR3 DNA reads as TGTGCCAGCAGCTTTATTAGTTTAGGGAACACTGAAGCTTTCTTT.

CDR3 coding DNA: TGTGCCAGCTCACCCAGCACAGATACGCAGTATTTT. Its translation: CASSPSTDTQYF. The chain joins TRBV18 to TRBJ2-3; D gene uncertain. The CDR3 covers 12 residues. Between the trimmed V and J ends, which lost 3 bases and 0 bases, there was a span of 1 base. CDR1 is KGHSH, CDR2 LQKENI, per germline.

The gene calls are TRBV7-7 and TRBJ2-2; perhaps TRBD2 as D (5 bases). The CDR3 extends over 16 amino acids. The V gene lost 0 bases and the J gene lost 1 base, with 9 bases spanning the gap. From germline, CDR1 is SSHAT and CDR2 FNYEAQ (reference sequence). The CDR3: CASSLAVLENTGELFF. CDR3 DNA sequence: TGTGCCAGCAGCTTAGCGGTACTAGAGAACACCGGGGAGCTGTTTTTT.

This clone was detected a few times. For the CDR3, the DNA is TGTGCCACCAGCAGATACTCTGAGCCCCAGCATTTT. Protein product: CATSRYSEPQHF. The J gene is TRBJ1-5, the V gene TRBV15, with D hard to call. Germline assignment: CDR1 LNHNV and CDR2 YYDKDF (reference sequence). This CDR3 is 12 amino acids long. The V end lost 2 bases, the J end lost 8 bases, and 7 bases lay between the germline ends.